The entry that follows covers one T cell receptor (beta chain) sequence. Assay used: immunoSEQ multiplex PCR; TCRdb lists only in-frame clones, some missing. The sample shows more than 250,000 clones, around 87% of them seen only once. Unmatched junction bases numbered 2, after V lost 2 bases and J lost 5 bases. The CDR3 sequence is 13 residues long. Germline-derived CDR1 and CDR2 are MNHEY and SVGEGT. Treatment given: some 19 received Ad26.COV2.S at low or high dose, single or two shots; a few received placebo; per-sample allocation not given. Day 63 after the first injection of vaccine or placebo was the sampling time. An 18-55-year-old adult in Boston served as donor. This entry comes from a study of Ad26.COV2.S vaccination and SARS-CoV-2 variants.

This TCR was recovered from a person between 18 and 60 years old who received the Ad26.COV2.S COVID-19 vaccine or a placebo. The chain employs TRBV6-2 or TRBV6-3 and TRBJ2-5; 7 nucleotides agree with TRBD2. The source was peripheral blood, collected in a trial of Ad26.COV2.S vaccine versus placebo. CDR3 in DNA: TGTGCCAGCAGTTACCTGGGGGGGGAGACCCAGTACTTC. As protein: CASSYLGGETQYF.